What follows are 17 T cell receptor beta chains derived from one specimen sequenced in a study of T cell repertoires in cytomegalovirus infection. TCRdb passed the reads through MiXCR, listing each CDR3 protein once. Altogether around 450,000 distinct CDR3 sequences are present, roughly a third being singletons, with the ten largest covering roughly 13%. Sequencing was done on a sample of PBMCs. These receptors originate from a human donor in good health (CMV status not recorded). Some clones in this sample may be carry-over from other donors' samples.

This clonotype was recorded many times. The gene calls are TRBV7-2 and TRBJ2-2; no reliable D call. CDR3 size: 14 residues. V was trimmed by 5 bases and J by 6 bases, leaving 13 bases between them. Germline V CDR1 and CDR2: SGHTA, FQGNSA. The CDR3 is CASSLVWGAGELFF. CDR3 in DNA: TGTGCCAGCAGCCTAGTCTGGGGTGCCGGGGAGCTGTTTTTT.

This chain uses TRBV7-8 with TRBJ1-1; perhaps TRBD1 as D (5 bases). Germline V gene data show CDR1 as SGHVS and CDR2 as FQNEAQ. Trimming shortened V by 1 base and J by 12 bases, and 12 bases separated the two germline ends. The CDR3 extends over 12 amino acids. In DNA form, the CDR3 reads TGTGCCAGCAGCTTAGGGGACGCCTCTTCTTTCTTT. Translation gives CASSLGDASSFF. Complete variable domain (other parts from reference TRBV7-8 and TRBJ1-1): GAGVSQSPRYKVAKRGQDVALRCDPISGHVSLFWYQQALGQGPEFLTYFQNEAQLDKSGLPSDRFFAERPEGSVSTLKIQRTQQEDSAVYLCASSLGDASSFFGQGTRLTVV.

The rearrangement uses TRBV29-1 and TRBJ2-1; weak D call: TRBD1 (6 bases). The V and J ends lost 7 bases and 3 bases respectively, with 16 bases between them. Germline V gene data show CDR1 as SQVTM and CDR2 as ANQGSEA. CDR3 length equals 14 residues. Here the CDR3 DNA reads TGCAGCGCAATGAGCAGGGGTCTCTACAATGAGCAGTTCTTC. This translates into CSAMSRGLYNEQFF.

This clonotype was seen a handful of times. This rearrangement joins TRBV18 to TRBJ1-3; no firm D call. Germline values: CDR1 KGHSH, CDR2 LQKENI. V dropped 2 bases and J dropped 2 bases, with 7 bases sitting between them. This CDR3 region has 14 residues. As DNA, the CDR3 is TGTGCCAGCTCACCAGAGTCAACTGGAAACACCATATATTTT. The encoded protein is CASSPESTGNTIYF.

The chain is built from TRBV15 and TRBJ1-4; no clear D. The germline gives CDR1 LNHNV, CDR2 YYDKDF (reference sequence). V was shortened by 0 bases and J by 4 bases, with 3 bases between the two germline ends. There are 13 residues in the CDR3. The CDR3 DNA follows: TGTGCCACCAGCAGAGATTATAATGAAAAACTGTTTTTT. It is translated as CATSRDYNEKLFF.

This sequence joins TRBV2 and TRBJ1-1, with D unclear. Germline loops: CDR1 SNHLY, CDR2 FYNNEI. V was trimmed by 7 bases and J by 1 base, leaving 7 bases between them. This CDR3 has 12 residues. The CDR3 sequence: CASKWENTEAFF. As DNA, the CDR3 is TGTGCCAGCAAGTGGGAGAACACTGAAGCTTTCTTT.

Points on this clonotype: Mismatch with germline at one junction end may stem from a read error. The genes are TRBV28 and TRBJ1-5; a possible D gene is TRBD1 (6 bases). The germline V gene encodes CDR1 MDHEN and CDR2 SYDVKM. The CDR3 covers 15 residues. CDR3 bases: TGTGCCAGCAGTTTACGGGGGGCCTACAATCTGCCCCAGCATTTT. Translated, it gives CASSLRGAYNLPQHF.

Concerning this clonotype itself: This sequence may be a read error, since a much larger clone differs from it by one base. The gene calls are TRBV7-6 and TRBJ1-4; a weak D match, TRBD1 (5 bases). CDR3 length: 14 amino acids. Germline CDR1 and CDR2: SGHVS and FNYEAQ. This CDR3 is CASSPAGTNQKLFF. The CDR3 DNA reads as TGTGCCAGCAGCCCTGCCGGGACTAATCAAAAACTGTTTTTT.

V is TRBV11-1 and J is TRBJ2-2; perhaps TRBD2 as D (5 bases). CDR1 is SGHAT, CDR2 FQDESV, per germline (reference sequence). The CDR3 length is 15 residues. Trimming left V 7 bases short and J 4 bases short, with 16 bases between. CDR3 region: CASTPGMAGTGELFF. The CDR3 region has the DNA TGTGCCAGCACCCCGGGTATGGCGGGCACCGGGGAGCTGTTTTTT.

The DNA of the CDR3 is TGTGCCAGCAGTTTAGCCCTATGGGACTCAACTAATGAAAAACTGTTTTTT. It encodes CASSLALWDSTNEKLFF. This chain uses TRBV28 with TRBJ1-4; tentatively, D is TRBD1 (5 bases). Trimming took off 2 bases at V and 0 bases at J, with 13 bases between the two ends. Germline CDR1 reads MDHEN; CDR2 reads SYDVKM. CDR3 length equals 17 residues.

This CDR3 reads CASSYPLGTGTSSYEQYF. DNA for the CDR3: TGTGCCAGCAGTTACCCCCTAGGAACCGGGACTAGCTCCTACGAGCAGTACTTC. The chain carries TRBV6-2 or TRBV6-3 and TRBJ2-7; 8 positions agree with TRBD2. The CDR3 runs to 18 residues. Looked up from germline, CDR1 is MNHEY and CDR2 is SVGEGT. Trimming took 2 bases from V and 0 from J; bases not matched to a gene: 12.

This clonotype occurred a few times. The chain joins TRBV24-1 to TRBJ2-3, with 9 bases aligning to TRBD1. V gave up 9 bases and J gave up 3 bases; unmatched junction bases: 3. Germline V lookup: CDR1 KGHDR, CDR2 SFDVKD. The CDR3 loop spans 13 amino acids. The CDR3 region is CATEGTGTDTQYF. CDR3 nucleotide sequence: TGTGCCACCGAGGGGACAGGGACAGATACGCAGTATTTT.

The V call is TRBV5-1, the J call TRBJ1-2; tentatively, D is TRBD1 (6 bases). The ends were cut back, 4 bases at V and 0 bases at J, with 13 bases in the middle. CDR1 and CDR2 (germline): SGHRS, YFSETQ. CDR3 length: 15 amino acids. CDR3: CASSPGTLTNYGYTF. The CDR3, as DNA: TGCGCCAGCAGCCCCGGGACACTTACTAACTATGGCTACACCTTC.

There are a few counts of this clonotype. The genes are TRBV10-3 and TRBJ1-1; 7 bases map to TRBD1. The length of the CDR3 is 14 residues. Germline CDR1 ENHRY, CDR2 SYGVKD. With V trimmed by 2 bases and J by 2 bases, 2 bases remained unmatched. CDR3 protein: CAISEGDSNTEAFF. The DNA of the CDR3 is TGTGCCATCAGTGAGGGGGACAGCAACACTGAAGCTTTCTTT.

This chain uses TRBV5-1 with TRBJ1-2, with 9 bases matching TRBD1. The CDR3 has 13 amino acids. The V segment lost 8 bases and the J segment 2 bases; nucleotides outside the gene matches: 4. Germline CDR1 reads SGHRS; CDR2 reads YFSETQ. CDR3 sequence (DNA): TGCGCCAGTGCGGGACAGGGAAACTATGGCTACACCTTC. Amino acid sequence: CASAGQGNYGYTF.

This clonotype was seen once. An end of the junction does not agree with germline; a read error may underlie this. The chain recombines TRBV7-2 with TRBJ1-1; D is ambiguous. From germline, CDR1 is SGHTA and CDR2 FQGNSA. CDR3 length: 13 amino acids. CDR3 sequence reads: CASSLVQYTESVF. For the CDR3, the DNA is TGTGCCAGCAGCTTAGTGCAGTACACTGAATCTGTCTTT.

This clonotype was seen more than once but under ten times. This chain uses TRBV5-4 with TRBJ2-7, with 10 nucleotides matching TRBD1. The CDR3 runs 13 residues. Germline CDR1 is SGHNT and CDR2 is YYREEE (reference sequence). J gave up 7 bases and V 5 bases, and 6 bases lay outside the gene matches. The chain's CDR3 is CASSGTGVREQYF. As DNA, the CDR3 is TGTGCCAGCAGTGGGACAGGGGTCCGGGAGCAGTACTTC.